The 31 T cell receptor beta chains given below trace back to one sample, sequenced in a study of blood T cells in healthy people across ages. Together with a sample-barcoded 5' primer, a J-beta primer mix was included in a second PCR lasting about 6 to 12 cycles. Each CDR3 protein gets one entry after TCRdb re-called the 5' RACE reads with MiXCR. The sample contains about 1.1 million distinct CDR3 sequences, roughly two fifths of which appear only once. Source material: blood. These TCRs come from a man between 18 and 35 years old in good health.

V and J are TRBV5-1 and TRBJ1-1; D possibly corresponds to TRBD1 (5 bases). Germline V gives CDR1 SGHRS, CDR2 YFSETQ. This CDR3 has 15 residues. The V gene lost 4 bases and the J gene lost 4 bases, with 17 bases spanning the gap. CDR3 in amino acids: CASSPLGGVSTEAFF. The CDR3 coding sequence is TGCGCCAGCAGCCCCCTGGGAGGGGTGAGCACTGAAGCTTTCTTT.

This clonotype was detected a few times. J is TRBJ1-4 and V is TRBV5-1; D possibly corresponds to TRBD1 (5 bases). Trimming took 2 bases from V and 0 from J, leaving 11 bases between them. The CDR3 is 16 residues long. Germline V lookup: CDR1 SGHRS, CDR2 YFSETQ. CDR3 in DNA: TGCGCCAGCAGCTTATCGGACACTTCAACTAATGAAAAACTGTTTTTT. Translating it yields CASSLSDTSTNEKLFF. Full variable domain (rest looked up from reference TRBV5-1 and TRBJ1-4): KAGVTQTPRYLIKTRGQQVTLSCSPISGHRSVSWYQQTPGQGLQFLFEYFSETQRNKGNFPGRFSGRQFSNSRSEMNVSTLELGDSALYLCASSLSDTSTNEKLFFGSGTQLSVL.

In this sample, this clonotype turned up many times. The chain links TRBV20-1 to TRBJ1-5; D is ambiguous. The germline V and J ends were trimmed by 6 bases and 3 bases, with 9 bases remaining between them. The CDR3 covers 12 residues. CDR1 and CDR2 from the germline V gene are DFQATT and SNEGSKA (reference sequence). Here the CDR3 DNA reads TGCAGTGCAACCGGACTCAATCAGCCCCAGCATTTT. This gives the protein CSATGLNQPQHF.

Of note for this clonotype: At one of its ends the junction is not consistent with the germline gene, which may arise from a read error. The V and J genes are TRBV4-2 and TRBJ2-7; D unclear. This CDR3 is built from 14 residues. Germline CDR1 LGHNA, CDR2 YNFKEQ. As DNA, the CDR3 is TGTGTCAGCAGCCAAGTGGCAGACTCCTACGAGCAGTACTTC. Residues: CVSSQVADSYEQYF.

This clonotype has just a few counts. V gene TRBV7-9 combines with J gene TRBJ2-4; 9 positions agree with TRBD1. CDR3 length: 15 residues. V lost 5 bases to trimming and J lost 0 bases; unmatched junction nucleotides: 2. CDR1 and CDR2 from the germline V gene are SEHNR and FQNEAQ (reference sequence). The CDR3 region has the DNA TGTGCCAGCAGCCGGGACAGGGAAGCCAAAAACATTCAGTACTTC. Its protein is CASSRDREAKNIQYF.

This chain uses TRBV29-1 with TRBJ1-4; 9 nucleotides align to TRBD1. The CDR3 runs 16 residues. Trimming cost V 2 bases and J 8 bases; bases outside gene matches: 12. Germline lookup yields CDR1 SQVTM and CDR2 ANQGSEA. Here the CDR3 DNA reads TGCAGCGTTGAATGGGGTGGTGGGACAGGGTGCGAAAAACTGTTTTTT. Its translation is CSVEWGGGTGCEKLFF.

In this sample, this clonotype turned up once. The rearrangement uses TRBV27 and TRBJ1-2, with D possibly being TRBD1 (5 bases). Trimming pared 6 bases from V and 11 bases from J, leaving 13 bases between. Germline lookup yields CDR1 MNHEY and CDR2 SMNVEV (reference sequence). The CDR3 runs 11 residues. The DNA for the CDR3 is TGTGCCAGCAGCACGAGACAGAAATACACCTTC. This encodes CASSTRQKYTF.

The rearrangement uses TRBV20-1 and TRBJ1-5; TRBD1 matches 7 bases. CDR1 is DFQATT and CDR2 is SNEGSKA in the germline V gene (reference sequence). Trimming cost V 4 bases and J 3 bases; bases outside gene matches: 12. The CDR3 has 16 residues. CDR3 coding DNA: TGCAGTGCTACCCAACAGGGGCGGGGTCCCAATCAGCCCCAGCATTTT. Translated, it gives CSATQQGRGPNQPQHF.

This clonotype was detected only a few times. The chain combines TRBV7-8 with TRBJ2-3; possible D gene TRBD1, 5 bases. CDR3 size: 14 residues. Per germline, CDR1 SGHVS and CDR2 FQNEAQ. Trimming left V 3 bases short and J 2 bases short, with 9 bases between. CDR3 residues: CASSLGLPTDTQYF. CDR3 DNA: TGTGCCAGCAGCTTGGGGCTACCCACAGATACGCAGTATTTT.

The rearrangement uses TRBV7-9 and TRBJ2-6; D not certain. Deletions cut 3 bases from V and 0 bases from J, with 9 bases between. The length of the CDR3 is 16 residues. Germline CDR1 SEHNR, CDR2 FQNEAQ (reference sequence). CDR3 region: CASSFRTASGANVLTF. The CDR3 region has the DNA TGTGCCAGCAGCTTCAGGACGGCCTCTGGGGCCAACGTCCTGACTTTC.

For the CDR3, the DNA is TGTGCCAGCAGTTACGATGGGACAGGGGATATGTCCTACGAGCAGTACTTC. It encodes CASSYDGTGDMSYEQYF. The chain joins TRBV6-5 to TRBJ2-7, with 10 nucleotides matching TRBD1. The length of the CDR3 is 17 residues. Trimming removed 2 bases from V and 1 base from J; junction bases left unmatched: 8. Germline V lookup: CDR1 MNHEY, CDR2 SVGAGI.

In this sample, this clonotype turned up once. One junction end disagrees with the germline gene, perhaps due to a read error. The gene calls are TRBV6-2 or TRBV6-3 and TRBJ2-1; 10 nucleotides align to TRBD1. This CDR3 spans 16 amino acids. Germline-derived CDR1 and CDR2 are MNHEY and SVGEGT. The CDR3 DNA reads TGTGCCAGCAGCCGACCCGCTCGGGACAGGGGTGATGAGCGGTTCTTC. Amino acids: CASSRPARDRGDERFF.

V and J are TRBV5-6 and TRBJ2-2; TRBD2 matches 12 bases. Germline V lookup: CDR1 SGHDT, CDR2 YYEEEE. This CDR3 contains 17 residues. With 3 bases clipped from V and 1 base from J, the junction kept 4 bases outside the gene matches. The CDR3 region is CASSSGLAGRNTGELFF. CDR3 nucleotide sequence: TGTGCCAGCAGCTCTGGACTAGCGGGGCGGAACACCGGGGAGCTGTTTTTT. Full variable domain (outside the CDR3, taken from reference TRBV5-6 and TRBJ2-2): DAGVTQSPTHLIKTRGQQVTLRCSPKSGHDTVSWYQQALGQGPQFIFQYYEEEERQRGNFPDRFSGHQFPNYSSELNVNALLLGDSALYLCASSSGLAGRNTGELFFGEGSRLTVL.

In this sample, this clonotype turned up a few times. This sequence joins TRBV27 and TRBJ2-1; no clear D. The V end was cut by 8 bases, the J end by 9 bases, with 11 bases between. Per the germline V gene, CDR1 is MNHEY and CDR2 is SMNVEV (reference sequence). The CDR3 totals 11 residues. CDR3 in DNA: TGTGCCAGCGGCCCTGGGGTTGAGCAGTTCTTC. Amino acid sequence: CASGPGVEQFF.

The chain has TRBV29-1 and TRBJ2-2, with 10 bases lining up with TRBD1. V was pared by 4 bases and J by 4 bases, with 3 bases of the junction left unmatched. Germline values: CDR1 SQVTM, CDR2 ANQGSEA. The CDR3 is 14 residues long. As DNA, the CDR3 is TGCAGCGTTGGACAGGGGGCCGGCACCGGGGAGCTGTTTTTT. Translation: CSVGQGAGTGELFF.

The J gene is TRBJ2-3, the V gene TRBV20-1; 8 bases map to TRBD2. Germline V lookup: CDR1 DFQATT, CDR2 SNEGSKA (reference sequence). The junction had 17 bases not matched to a gene; V was cut back by 8 bases and J by 7 bases. The CDR3 has 15 residues. CDR3 nucleotides: TGCAGTACTACGGGGGGGGCCGATCTCGGTTATACGCAGTATTTT. The encoded protein is CSTTGGADLGYTQYF.

J is TRBJ2-2 and V is TRBV5-6; D could derive from TRBD1 or TRBD2 (6 bases each). Germline CDR1 SGHDT, CDR2 YYEEEE. The CDR3 sequence is 16 residues long. Trimming stripped 4 bases from V and 0 bases from J, with 13 bases between. The CDR3 DNA reads TGTGCCAGCAGCCCAACGGGGGCCCCGAACACCGGGGAGCTGTTTTTT. It translates to CASSPTGAPNTGELFF.

This clonotype was counted between two and nine times. The V call is TRBV9, the J call TRBJ2-5; a possible D gene is TRBD2 (6 bases). CDR1 and CDR2 (germline): SGDLS, YYNGEE. This CDR3 has 15 residues. Between the trimmed V and J ends, which lost 0 bases and 2 bases, there was a span of 11 bases. CDR3 residues: CASSVGSGSQETQYF. In DNA form, the CDR3 reads TGTGCCAGCAGCGTAGGTAGCGGATCACAAGAGACCCAGTACTTC.

This chain joins TRBV20-1 and TRBJ2-1; 8 nucleotides line up with TRBD1. Trimming removed 1 base from V and 4 bases from J; junction bases left unmatched: 6. The CDR3 extends over 15 amino acids. CDR1 is DFQATT, CDR2 SNEGSKA, per germline (reference sequence). Written as DNA, the CDR3 is TGCAGTGCTAGAGTATGGACAGGGAGATACAATGAGCAGTTCTTC. The encoded protein is CSARVWTGRYNEQFF.

The sample holds a few counts of this clonotype. The V and J genes are TRBV14 and TRBJ1-2, with no clear D. This CDR3 has 13 amino acids. The germline gives CDR1 SGHDN, CDR2 FVKESK. V shed 0 bases and J shed 8 bases, with 10 bases lying between them. Here the CDR3 reads CASSQDGNPGYTF. The CDR3 region has the DNA TGTGCCAGCAGCCAAGATGGCAACCCGGGCTACACCTTC.

The chain joins TRBV27 to TRBJ2-3, with TRBD2 identical over 8 bases. The CDR3 consists of 14 residues. Germline V gene sequence: CDR1 MNHEY, CDR2 SMNVEV (reference sequence). Trimming cost V 8 bases and J 5 bases; bases outside gene matches: 9. The CDR3 nucleotides are TGTGCCAGCGCTGATCGGGGGGGCTTAGATACGCAGTATTTT. It yields the protein CASADRGGLDTQYF.

The V gene is TRBV20-1, the J gene TRBJ2-3, with a weak D call TRBD1 (7 bases). The V end was cut by 6 bases, the J end by 5 bases, with 24 bases between. The CDR3 has 16 residues. CDR1 DFQATT and CDR2 SNEGSKA come from the germline V gene (reference sequence). In DNA, the CDR3 is TGCAGTGCAAACATCAGGGGGGCTGCGGGGTTAGATACGCAGTATTTT. Its translation is CSANIRGAAGLDTQYF.

The V and J genes are TRBV5-1 and TRBJ2-3; 9 nucleotides agree with TRBD2. Per germline, CDR1 SGHRS and CDR2 YFSETQ. This CDR3 has 15 residues. V gave up 4 bases and J gave up 0 bases; unmatched junction bases: 3. CDR3 coding DNA: TGCGCCAGCAGCGTGCGGGGGGGAAGCACAGATACGCAGTATTTT. It specifies CASSVRGGSTDTQYF.

V gene TRBV20-1 combines with J gene TRBJ1-6; D unresolved. The CDR3 covers 16 residues. V dropped 4 bases and J dropped 0 bases, with 13 bases sitting between them. The germline CDR1 and CDR2 sequences are DFQATT and SNEGSKA (reference sequence). Here the CDR3 DNA reads TGCAGTGCTAACGCCGGTATAAGCTCCTATAATTCACCCCTCCACTTT. It encodes CSANAGISSYNSPLHF.

This chain uses TRBV11-3 with TRBJ2-1; 13 nucleotides line up with TRBD2. Germline V lookup: CDR1 SGHNT, CDR2 YENEEA. Trimming cost V 8 bases and J 7 bases; bases outside gene matches: 8. The CDR3 extends over 15 amino acids. The CDR3 is CASAKGLAGNNEQFF. The DNA for the CDR3 is TGTGCCAGCGCGAAGGGACTAGCGGGGAATAATGAGCAGTTCTTC.

The chain recombines TRBV28 with TRBJ1-4; D not certain. CDR3 length equals 14 residues. Germline V lookup: CDR1 MDHEN, CDR2 SYDVKM. V shed 3 bases and J shed 6 bases, with 11 bases lying between them. DNA of the CDR3: TGTGCCAGCAGTTTTGTCGGCAGTTATGAAAAACTGTTTTTT. The encoded protein is CASSFVGSYEKLFF.

Turning to this clonotype: The germline gene is not matched at one end of the junction; a read error may be the cause. This chain connects TRBV10-3 to TRBJ1-1; D perhaps matches TRBD1 (5 bases). CDR3 length: 14 amino acids. From germline, CDR1 is ENHRY and CDR2 SYGVKD. The CDR3 coding sequence is TGTGCCATTAGTGAGGGCAGGGTGGCCCCTGAAGCTTTCTTT. Protein product: CAISEGRVAPEAFF.

Comment on this clonotype: Since a much larger clone is just one base distant, this may be a read error. The rearrangement links TRBV7-7 to TRBJ2-1; maybe TRBD2 (5 bases). CDR1 SSHAT and CDR2 FNYEAQ come from the germline V gene (reference sequence). The CDR3 consists of 14 residues. The CDR3 sequence is CASSEDGEYNERFF. The DNA of the CDR3 is TGTGCTAGCAGCGAGGACGGGGAATACAATGAGCGGTTCTTC.

DNA of the CDR3: TGTGCCAGCTCACCGGGGTCCGGGGGCGAGGTTTACAATGAGCAGTTCTTC. This sequence encodes CASSPGSGGEVYNEQFF. This rearrangement joins TRBV18 to TRBJ2-1; D could derive from TRBD1 or TRBD2 (6 bases each). The germline CDR1 and CDR2 sequences are KGHSH and LQKENI. The CDR3 has 17 amino acids. V was pared by 3 bases and J by 4 bases, with 19 bases between.

The chain carries TRBV7-2 and TRBJ2-1; D may be TRBD1 (6 bases). V was pared by 8 bases and J by 5 bases, with 13 bases between. Germline V gene lookup returns CDR1 SGHTA and CDR2 FQGNSA. The length of the CDR3 is 13 residues. The CDR3 nucleotides read TGTGCCAGCCTACCGGGACATAACAATGAGCAGTTCTTC. Its protein is CASLPGHNNEQFF.

In the case of this clonotype: One junction end disagrees with the germline gene, perhaps due to a read error. The V and J genes are TRBV5-1 and TRBJ1-1; possible D gene TRBD1, 6 bases. The CDR3 loop spans 11 amino acids. The V gene's germline CDR1 is SGHRS and CDR2 YFSETQ. The CDR3 loop is CASRAGTEAFF. CDR3 nucleotides: TGTGCCAGCAGGGCCGGGACAGAAGCTTTCTTT.